This T cell receptor beta chain came from a study of T cells in women clearing cervical HPV infection. With respect to this clone: Sequencing ends 3 residues short of the CDR3 end; the germline J gene provides the rest.

The protocol was immunoSEQ multiplex PCR, while the TCRdb copy is restricted to in-frame clones and leaves out a portion. With more than 20,000 clones in the sample, the ten largest clones hold under 10%. The germline gives CDR1 LNHDA, CDR2 SQIVND (reference sequence). The CDR3 runs to 15 residues. The sample comprised blood buffy coat. The TCR comes from a woman aged 18-69 years with a cervical HPV16 infection that either progressed to CIN3+ or cleared (not recorded which). The V and J genes are TRBV19 and TRBJ1-4; 11 nucleotides agree with TRBD1. CDR3 sequence reads: CASSIARTGGEELFF. The sequenced CDR3 bases are TGTGCCAGTAGTATCGCTCGGACAGGGGGCGAGGAA.